Listed below are T cell receptor beta chains from one sample, sequenced in a study of patients and donors after allogeneic stem cell transplantation. TCRdb redid the calling of the RT-PCR reads with MiXCR, one entry per CDR3 protein. The profile covers fewer than 500,000 distinct CDR3 sequences, with roughly 17% appearing a single time and less than 8.5% taken by the ten largest. Material for sequencing was blood, either unsorted or a sorted T cell fraction (not recorded which). Every receptor here comes from a human donor who was either an allogeneic HSCT recipient or a stem cell or donor lymphocyte infusion donor (not recorded which). It is not recorded whose cells these are; they may come from a transplant donor. Both conserved end residues are part of each CDR3. A D gene is named only where the DNA matches it firmly. Clone sizes are given selectively: once, few, many, or a class where the clone is expanded.

J	size	V	D	DNA	CDR3
TRBJ2-7	.	TRBV18	.	TGTGCCAGCTCACCGCGGAACAGCAGCCCCTACGAGCAGTACTTC	CASSPRNSSPYEQYF
TRBJ2-7	.	TRBV7-8	.	TGTGCCAGCAGCTTAGCAGGATCGGGCATAGGCTCCTACGAGCAGTACTTC	CASSLAGSGIGSYEQYF
TRBJ2-3	.	TRBV7-3	.	TGTGCCAGCAGCTCCTCCCGGTTAGCCGATACGCAGTATTTT	CASSSSRLADTQYF
TRBJ1-6	few	TRBV20-1	TRBD1	TGCAGTGCCCACGGGACAGGGAATTCACCCCTCCACTTT	CSAHGTGNSPLHF
TRBJ1-2	few	TRBV7-2	TRBD1	TGTGCCAGCAGCTTAGACGGGACAGGGAGAAACACCTTC	CASSLDGTGRNTF
TRBJ1-1	many	TRBV18	.	TGTGCCAGCTCACCCACGTGGAACACTGAAGCTTTCTTT	CASSPTWNTEAFF
TRBJ1-3	.	TRBV2	.	TGTGCCAGCAATAACAGGAACTCTGGAAACACCATATATTTT	CASNNRNSGNTIYF
TRBJ2-3	.	TRBV5-8	TRBD2	TGTGCCAGCAGCCCCGGGGATAGCGGGGCTAGCACAGATACGCAGTATTTT	CASSPGDSGASTDTQYF
TRBJ1-4	few	TRBV4-1	.	TGCGCCAGCAGCCAGTTTGCAGGGATCACTAATGAAAAACTGTTTTTT	CASSQFAGITNEKLFF
TRBJ2-1	few	TRBV24-1	.	TGTGCCACCAGTGAACGGACACTCAGTGAGCAGTTCTTC	CATSERTLSEQFF
TRBJ1-5	many	TRBV10-3	.	TGTGCCATCAGTGACCCAACACTTTGGCCCCAGCATTTT	CAISDPTLWPQHF
TRBJ1-5	few	TRBV7-2	.	TGTGCCAGCAGCTTAGCGCTGGCGGGGAATCAGCCCCAGCATTTT	CASSLALAGNQPQHF
TRBJ2-1	many	TRBV12-3/TRBV12-4	.	TGTGCCAGCAGTTTAACAGGGAGGACCTACAATGAGCAGTTCTTC	CASSLTGRTYNEQFF
TRBJ1-1	many	TRBV15	TRBD1	TGTGCCACCAGCAGAGATACCGGACAGCGGACAGGGGAAGCTTTCTTT	CATSRDTGQRTGEAFF
TRBJ2-2	few	TRBV4-1	.	TGCGCCGGGTCTAGCGCCCCGAACACCGGGGAGCTGTTTTTT	CAGSSAPNTGELFF
TRBJ2-3	few	TRBV12-3/TRBV12-4	TRBD2	TGTGCCAGCAGCGGCCCCACTAGCGGCACAGATACGCAGTATTTT	CASSGPTSGTDTQYF
TRBJ2-1	.	TRBV20-1	TRBD1	TGCAGTGCCCAGGGACAGGTATACAATGAGCAGTTCTTC	CSAQGQVYNEQFF
TRBJ2-3	few	TRBV7-2	.	TGTGCCAGCACTTGGTGGGGGGACAGCACAGATACGCAGTATTTT	CASTWWGDSTDTQYF